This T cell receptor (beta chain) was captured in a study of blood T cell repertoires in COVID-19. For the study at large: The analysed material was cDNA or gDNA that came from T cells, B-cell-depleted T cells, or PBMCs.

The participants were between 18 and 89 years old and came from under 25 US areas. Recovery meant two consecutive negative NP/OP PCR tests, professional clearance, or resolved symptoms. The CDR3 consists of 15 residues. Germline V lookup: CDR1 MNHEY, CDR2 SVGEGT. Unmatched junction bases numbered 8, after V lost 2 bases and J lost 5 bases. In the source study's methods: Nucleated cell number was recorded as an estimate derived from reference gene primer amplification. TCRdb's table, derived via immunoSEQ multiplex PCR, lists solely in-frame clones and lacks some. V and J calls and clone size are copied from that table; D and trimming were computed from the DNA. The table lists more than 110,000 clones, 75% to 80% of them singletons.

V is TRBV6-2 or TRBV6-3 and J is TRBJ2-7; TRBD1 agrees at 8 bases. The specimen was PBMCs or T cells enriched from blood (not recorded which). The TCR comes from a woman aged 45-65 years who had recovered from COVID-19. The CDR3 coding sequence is TGTGCCAGCAGTTACCCTCGACAGGGGAGCCACGAGCAGTACTTC. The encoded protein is CASSYPRQGSHEQYF.